The present TCR beta chain was sequenced within a study of T-cell reconstitution after alpha-beta-depleted transplantation in children. Study conclusions and caveats: T cells produced anew were the main source of T-cell counts and diversity one year after transplant.

The TCRbeta library was prepared with unique molecular identifiers. TCRdb re-called the PCR reads through MiXCR, storing one row per CDR3 protein. The table shows 200,000 or so distinct CDR3 sequences, with roughly 7% occurring only once. Ten or more counts support this clonotype. The antigen is undetermined. Per germline, CDR1 SGHAT and CDR2 FQNNGV. CDR3 length: 12 residues. The V end lost 5 bases, the J end lost 5 bases, and 9 bases lay between the germline ends. Here the sequenced sample was PBMCs, taken before TCRalphabeta/CD19-depleted stem cell transplant. The TCR was taken from a boy younger than 10 with acute lymphoblastic leukemia, due to receive a stem cell transplant. This chain links TRBV11-2 with TRBJ1-1; a possible D gene is TRBD1 (5 bases). CDR3 sequence reads: CASSTKGTEAFF. The CDR3 bases are TGTGCCAGCAGCACGAAGGGGACTGAAGCTTTCTTT. Supplemented by reference TRBV11-2 and TRBJ1-1, the full variable domain reads EAGVAQSPRYKIIEKRQSVAFWCNPISGHATLYWYQQILGQGPKLLIQFQNNGVVDDSQLPKDRFSAERLKGVDSTLKIQPAKLEDSAVYLCASSTKGTEAFFGQGTRLTVV.